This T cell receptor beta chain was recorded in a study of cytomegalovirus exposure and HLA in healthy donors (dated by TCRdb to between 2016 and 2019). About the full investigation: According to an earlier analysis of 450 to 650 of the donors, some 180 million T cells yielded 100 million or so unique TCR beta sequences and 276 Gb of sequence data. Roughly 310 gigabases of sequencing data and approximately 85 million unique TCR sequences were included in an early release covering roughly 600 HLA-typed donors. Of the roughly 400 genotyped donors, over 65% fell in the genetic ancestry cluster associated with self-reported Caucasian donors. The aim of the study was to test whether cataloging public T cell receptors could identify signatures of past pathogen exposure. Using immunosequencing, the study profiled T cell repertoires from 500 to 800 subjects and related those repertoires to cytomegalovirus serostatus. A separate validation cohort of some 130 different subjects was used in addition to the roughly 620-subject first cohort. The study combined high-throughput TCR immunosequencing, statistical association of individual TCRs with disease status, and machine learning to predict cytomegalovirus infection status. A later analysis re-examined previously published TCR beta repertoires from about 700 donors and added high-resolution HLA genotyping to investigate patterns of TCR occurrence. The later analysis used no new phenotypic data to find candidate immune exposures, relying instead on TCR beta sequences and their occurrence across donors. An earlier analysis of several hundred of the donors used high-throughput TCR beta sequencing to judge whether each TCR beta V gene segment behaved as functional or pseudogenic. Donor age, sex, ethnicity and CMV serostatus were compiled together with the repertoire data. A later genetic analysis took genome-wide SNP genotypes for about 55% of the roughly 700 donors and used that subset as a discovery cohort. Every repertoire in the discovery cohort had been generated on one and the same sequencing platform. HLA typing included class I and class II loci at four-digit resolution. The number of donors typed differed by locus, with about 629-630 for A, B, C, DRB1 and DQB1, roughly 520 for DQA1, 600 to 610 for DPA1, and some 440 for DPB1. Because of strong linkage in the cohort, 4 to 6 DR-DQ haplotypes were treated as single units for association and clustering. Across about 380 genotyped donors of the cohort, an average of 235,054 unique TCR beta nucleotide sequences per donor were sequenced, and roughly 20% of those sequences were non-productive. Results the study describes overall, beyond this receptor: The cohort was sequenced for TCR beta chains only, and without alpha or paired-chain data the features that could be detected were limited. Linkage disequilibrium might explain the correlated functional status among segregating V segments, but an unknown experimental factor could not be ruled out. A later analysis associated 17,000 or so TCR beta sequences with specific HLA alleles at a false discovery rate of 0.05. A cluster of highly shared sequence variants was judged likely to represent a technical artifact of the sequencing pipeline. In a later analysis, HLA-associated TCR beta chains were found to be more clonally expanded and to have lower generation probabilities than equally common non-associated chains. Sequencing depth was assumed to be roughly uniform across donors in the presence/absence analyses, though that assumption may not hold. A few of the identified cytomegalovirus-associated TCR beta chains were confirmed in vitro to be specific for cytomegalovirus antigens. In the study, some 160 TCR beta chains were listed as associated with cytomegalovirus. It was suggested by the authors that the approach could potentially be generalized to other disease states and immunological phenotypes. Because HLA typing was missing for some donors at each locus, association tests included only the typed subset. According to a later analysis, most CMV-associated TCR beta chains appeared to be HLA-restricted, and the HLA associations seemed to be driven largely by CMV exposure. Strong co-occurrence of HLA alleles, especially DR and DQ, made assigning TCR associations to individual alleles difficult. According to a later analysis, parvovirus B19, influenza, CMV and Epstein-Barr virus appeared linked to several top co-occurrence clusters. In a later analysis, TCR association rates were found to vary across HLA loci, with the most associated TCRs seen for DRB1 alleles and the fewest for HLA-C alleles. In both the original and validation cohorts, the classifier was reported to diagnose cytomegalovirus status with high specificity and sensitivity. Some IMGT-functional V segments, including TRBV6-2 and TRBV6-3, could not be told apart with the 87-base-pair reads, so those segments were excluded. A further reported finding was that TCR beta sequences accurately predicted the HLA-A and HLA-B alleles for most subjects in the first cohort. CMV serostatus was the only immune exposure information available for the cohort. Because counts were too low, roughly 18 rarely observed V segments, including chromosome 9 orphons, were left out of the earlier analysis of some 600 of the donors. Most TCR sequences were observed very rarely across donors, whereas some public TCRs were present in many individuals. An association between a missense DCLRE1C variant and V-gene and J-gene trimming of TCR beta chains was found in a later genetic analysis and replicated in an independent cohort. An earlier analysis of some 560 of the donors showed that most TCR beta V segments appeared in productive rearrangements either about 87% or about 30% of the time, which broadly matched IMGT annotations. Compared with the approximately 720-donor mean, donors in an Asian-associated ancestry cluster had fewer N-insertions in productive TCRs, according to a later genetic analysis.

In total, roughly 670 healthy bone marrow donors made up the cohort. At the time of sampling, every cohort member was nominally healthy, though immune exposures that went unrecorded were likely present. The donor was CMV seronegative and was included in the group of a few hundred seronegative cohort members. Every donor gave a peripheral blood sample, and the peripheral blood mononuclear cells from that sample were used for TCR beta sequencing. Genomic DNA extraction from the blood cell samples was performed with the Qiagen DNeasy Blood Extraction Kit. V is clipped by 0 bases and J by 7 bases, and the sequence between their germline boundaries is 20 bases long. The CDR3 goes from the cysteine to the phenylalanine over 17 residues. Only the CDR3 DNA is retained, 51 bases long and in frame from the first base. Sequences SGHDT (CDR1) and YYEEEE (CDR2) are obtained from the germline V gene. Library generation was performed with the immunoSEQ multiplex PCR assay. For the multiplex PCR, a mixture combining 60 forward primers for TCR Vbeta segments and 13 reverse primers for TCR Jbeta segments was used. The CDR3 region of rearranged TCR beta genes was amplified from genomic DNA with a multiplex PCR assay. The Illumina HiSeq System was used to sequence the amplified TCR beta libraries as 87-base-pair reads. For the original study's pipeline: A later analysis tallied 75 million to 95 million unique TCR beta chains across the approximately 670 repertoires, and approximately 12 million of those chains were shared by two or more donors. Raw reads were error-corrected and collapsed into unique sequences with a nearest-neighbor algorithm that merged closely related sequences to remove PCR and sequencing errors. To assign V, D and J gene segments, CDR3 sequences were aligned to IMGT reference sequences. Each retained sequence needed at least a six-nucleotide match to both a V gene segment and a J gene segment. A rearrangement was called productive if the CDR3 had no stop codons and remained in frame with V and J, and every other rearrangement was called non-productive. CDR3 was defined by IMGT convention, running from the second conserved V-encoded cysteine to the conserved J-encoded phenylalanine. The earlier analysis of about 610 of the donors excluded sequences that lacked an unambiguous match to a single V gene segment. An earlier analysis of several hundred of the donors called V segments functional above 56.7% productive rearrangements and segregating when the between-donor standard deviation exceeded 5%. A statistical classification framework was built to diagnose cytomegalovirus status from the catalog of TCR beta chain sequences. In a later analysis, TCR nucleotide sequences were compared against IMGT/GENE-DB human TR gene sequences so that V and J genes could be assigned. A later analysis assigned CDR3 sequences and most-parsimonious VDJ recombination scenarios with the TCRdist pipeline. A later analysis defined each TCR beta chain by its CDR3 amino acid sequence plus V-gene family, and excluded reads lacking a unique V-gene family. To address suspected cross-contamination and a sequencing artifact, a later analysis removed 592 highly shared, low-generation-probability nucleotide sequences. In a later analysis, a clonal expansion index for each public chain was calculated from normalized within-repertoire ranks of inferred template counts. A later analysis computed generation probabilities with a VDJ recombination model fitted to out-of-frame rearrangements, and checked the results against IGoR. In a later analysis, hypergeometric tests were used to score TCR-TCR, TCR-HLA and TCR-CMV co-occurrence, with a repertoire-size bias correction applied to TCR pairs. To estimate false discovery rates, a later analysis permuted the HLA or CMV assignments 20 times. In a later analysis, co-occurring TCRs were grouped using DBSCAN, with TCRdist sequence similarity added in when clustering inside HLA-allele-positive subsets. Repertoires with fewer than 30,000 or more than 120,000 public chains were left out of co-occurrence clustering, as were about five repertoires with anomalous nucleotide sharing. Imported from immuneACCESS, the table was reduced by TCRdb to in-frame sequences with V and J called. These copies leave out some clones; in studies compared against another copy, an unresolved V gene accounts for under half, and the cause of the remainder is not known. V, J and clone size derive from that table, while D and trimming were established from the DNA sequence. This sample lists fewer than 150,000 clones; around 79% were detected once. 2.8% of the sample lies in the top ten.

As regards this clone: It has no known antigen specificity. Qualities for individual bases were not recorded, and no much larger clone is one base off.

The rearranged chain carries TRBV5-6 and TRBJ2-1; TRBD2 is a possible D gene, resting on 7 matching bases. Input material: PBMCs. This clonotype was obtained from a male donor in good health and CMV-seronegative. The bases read TGTGCCAGCAGCTTGGTGGTTAATCCGGGGGGCCGGAATGAGCAGTTCTTC. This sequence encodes CASSLVVNPGGRNEQFF. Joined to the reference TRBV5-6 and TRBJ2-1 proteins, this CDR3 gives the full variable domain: DAGVTQSPTHLIKTRGQQVTLRCSPKSGHDTVSWYQQALGQGPQFIFQYYEEEERQRGNFPDRFSGHQFPNYSSELNVNALLLGDSALYLCASSLVVNPGGRNEQFFGPGTRLTVL.